The next 7 T cell receptor beta chains were all read from a single sample in a study of T cells in Graves' hyperthyroidism and ophthalmopathy. RNA transcripts served as the template for amplifying TCR beta CDR3 regions. Primed by the HTBI set, a first-round RT-PCR was run on the TCR CDR3. TCRdb processed the multiplex PCR reads anew with MiXCR; each CDR3 protein has one entry. The table has approximately 380,000 distinct CDR3 sequences, 11% to 15% seen once. Sequencing input: blood. Every receptor here comes from a man between 45 and 60 years old with Graves' ophthalmopathy.

This clonotype was seen many times. V usage is TRBV5-1 and J usage is TRBJ2-1; TRBD2 aligns across 8 bases. The CDR3 spans 14 residues. Trimming at V came to 4 bases and at J to 6 bases, leaving 6 bases not matched to a gene. The germline CDR1 and CDR2 sequences are SGHRS and YFSETQ. CDR3 sequence reads: CASSTSGSANEQFF. CDR3 sequence (DNA): TGCGCCAGCAGCACTAGCGGATCGGCCAATGAGCAGTTCTTC. Combining the CDR3 with reference TRBV5-1 and TRBJ2-1 gives the whole variable domain KAGVTQTPRYLIKTRGQQVTLSCSPISGHRSVSWYQQTPGQGLQFLFEYFSETQRNKGNFPGRFSGRQFSNSRSEMNVSTLELGDSALYLCASSTSGSANEQFFGPGTRLTVL.

In its sample, this clonotype was seen many times. The chain is built from TRBV7-2 and TRBJ1-2; D remains unclear. CDR1 SGHTA and CDR2 FQGNSA come from the germline V gene. Trimming cost V 1 base and J 0 bases, with 12 bases left between them. CDR3 length: 16 residues. DNA for the CDR3: TGTGCCAGCAGCTTAGATTTGCAGGCAGCTAACTATGGCTACACCTTC. It translates to CASSLDLQAANYGYTF.

This rearrangement joins TRBV5-1 to TRBJ2-2; TRBD2 aligns across 7 bases. The CDR3 length is 16 residues. Germline-derived CDR1 and CDR2 are SGHRS and YFSETQ. Losses at the gene ends were 0 bases for V and 3 bases for J; bases not matched to a gene: 5. CDR3 DNA: TGCGCCAGCAGCTTGGCGACTAGCAGCGACACCGGGGAGCTGTTTTTT. It encodes CASSLATSSDTGELFF.

This clonotype was found many times. The chain links TRBV20-1 to TRBJ1-1, with D hard to call. Germline CDR1 reads DFQATT; CDR2 reads SNEGSKA (reference sequence). V lost 3 bases to trimming and J lost 0 bases, with 8 bases between them. This CDR3 comprises 13 residues. The CDR3 DNA sequence: TGCAGTGCTAGTCGGAATTTGAACACTGAAGCTTTCTTT. The encoded protein is CSASRNLNTEAFF.

This clonotype occurred a few times. The V gene is TRBV29-1, the J gene TRBJ1-1; D might be TRBD1 (5 bases). CDR1 is SQVTM, CDR2 ANQGSEA, per germline. This CDR3 contains 13 residues. V gave up 1 base and J gave up 5 bases, with 11 bases separating them. In DNA, the CDR3 is TGCAGCGTTGAAGGGACACCGGGAACTGAAGCTTTCTTT. This translates into CSVEGTPGTEAFF. Full variable domain (outside the CDR3, taken from reference TRBV29-1 and TRBJ1-1): SAVISQKPSRDICQRGTSLTIQCQVDSQVTMMFWYRQQPGQSLTLIATANQGSEATYESGFVIDKFPISRPNLTFSTLTVSNMSPEDSSIYLCSVEGTPGTEAFFGQGTRLTVV.

This clonotype was found many times. The chain employs TRBV11-1 and TRBJ2-2; D gene uncertain. The V end lost 2 bases, the J end lost 3 bases, and 10 bases lay between the germline ends. CDR1 and CDR2 from the germline V gene are SGHAT and FQDESV (reference sequence). This CDR3 has 15 amino acids. For the CDR3, the DNA is TGTGCCAGCAGCTTAAAAACACAGCACACCGGGGAGCTGTTTTTT. This sequence encodes CASSLKTQHTGELFF.

The chain combines TRBV28 with TRBJ2-3, with 11 bases aligning to TRBD1. The CDR3 loop spans 19 amino acids. The V and J ends lost 4 bases and 1 base, in that order; junction bases with no gene match: 13. Germline CDR1 and CDR2: MDHEN and SYDVKM. This CDR3 reads CASSYAGTGGGIGTDTQYF. As DNA, the CDR3 is TGTGCCAGCAGTTACGCCGGGACAGGGGGTGGTATCGGCACAGATACGCAGTATTTT.